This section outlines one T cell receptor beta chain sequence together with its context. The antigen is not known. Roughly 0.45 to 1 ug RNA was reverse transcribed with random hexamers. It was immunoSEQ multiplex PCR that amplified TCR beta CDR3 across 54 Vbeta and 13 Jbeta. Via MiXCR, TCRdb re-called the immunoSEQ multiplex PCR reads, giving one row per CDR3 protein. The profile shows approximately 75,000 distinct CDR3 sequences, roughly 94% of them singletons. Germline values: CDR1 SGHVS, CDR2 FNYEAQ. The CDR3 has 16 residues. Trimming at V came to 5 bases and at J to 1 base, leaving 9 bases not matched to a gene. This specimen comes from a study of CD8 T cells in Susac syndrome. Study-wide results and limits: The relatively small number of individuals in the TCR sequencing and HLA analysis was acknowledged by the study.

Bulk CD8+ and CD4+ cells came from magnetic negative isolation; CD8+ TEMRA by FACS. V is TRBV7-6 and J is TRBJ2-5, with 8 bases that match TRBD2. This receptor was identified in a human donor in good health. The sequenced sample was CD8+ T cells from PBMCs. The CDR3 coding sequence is TGTGCCAGCAGCGGACCGGGACTAGGGGGCCAAGAGACCCAGTACTTC. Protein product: CASSGPGLGGQETQYF. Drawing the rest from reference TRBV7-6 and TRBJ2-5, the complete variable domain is GAGVSQSPRYKVTKRGQDVALRCDPISGHVSLYWYRQALGQGPEFLTYFNYEAQQDKSGLPNDRFSAERPEGSISTLTIQRTEQRDSAMYRCASSGPGLGGQETQYFGPGTRLLVL.